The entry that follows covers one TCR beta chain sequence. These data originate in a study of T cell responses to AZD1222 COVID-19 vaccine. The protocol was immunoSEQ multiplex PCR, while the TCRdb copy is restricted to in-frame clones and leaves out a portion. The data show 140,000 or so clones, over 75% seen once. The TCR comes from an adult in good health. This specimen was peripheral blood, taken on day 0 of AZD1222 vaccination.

CDR3 DNA: TGCGCCAGCAGCTTGGAGTTCTTGGTGACGGCAGATACGCAGTATTTT. Its translation: CASSLEFLVTADTQYF. This sequence joins TRBV5-1 and TRBJ2-3; D call uncertain. The V end was cut by 0 bases, the J end by 4 bases, with 15 bases between. CDR3 length equals 16 residues. The V gene's germline CDR1 is SGHRS and CDR2 YFSETQ.